This T cell receptor (beta chain) was identified during a study of quantifying T cell responses using KT2 cells. Study at large: TCR alpha and beta constant-region primers primed reverse transcription of RNA.

Each cDNA got a UMI-containing oligo ligated at its 3' end. The first PCR ran 4 to 5 cycles with an equimolar RC1.1 and RC1.2 beta primer mix. TCRdb processed the UMI-ligation and nested PCR reads anew with MiXCR; each CDR3 protein has one entry. The profile shows approximately 57,000 distinct CDR3 sequences, around an eighth of them singletons. KT2 cells were mixed with fixed PBMC numbers at varying ratios. This clonotype was counted ten times or more. Germline loops: CDR1 DFQATT, CDR2 SNEGSKA (reference sequence). Trimming removed 3 bases from V and 8 bases from J; junction bases left unmatched: 3. There are 11 residues in the CDR3.

This chain connects TRBV20-1 to TRBJ1-1; 7 bases agree with TRBD1. Sequencing was carried out using PBMCs spiked with cells of the T cell clone KT2. The sequence was obtained from a human donor. This CDR3 reads CSARMTGEAFF. CDR3 coding DNA: TGCAGTGCTAGGATGACAGGGGAAGCTTTCTTT.